This record looks at one T cell receptor (beta chain) sequence and its context. The same CDR3 also results from other DNA sequences found in this sample. This CDR3 region has 11 residues. V was clipped by 5 bases and J by 7 bases, with 9 bases between them. Per germline, CDR1 SGHVS and CDR2 FQNEAQ. The data derive from a study of T cell responses to AZD1222 COVID-19 vaccine. TCRdb's copy holds only in-frame clones and misses some; the assay was immunoSEQ multiplex PCR. Among 90,000 to 110,000 clones listed, 82% were seen once. The input for sequencing was peripheral blood, taken on day 0 of AZD1222 vaccination. The rearrangement uses TRBV7-8 and TRBJ2-7, with no clear D. This receptor was identified in an adult in good health. CDR3 in amino acids: CASSPGREQYF. CDR3 coding DNA: TGTGCCAGCAGCCCCGGTCGTGAGCAGTACTTC.